This T cell receptor (beta chain) was captured by sequencing in a study of neoadjuvant anti-PD-1 for oral cavity cancer. Study in general: Non-progressing patients received a fourth nivolumab dose near day 43, then surgery on days 50-56.

The sample holds a few counts of this clone. Its antigen is undetermined. Blood libraries mostly used about 0.5 ug genomic DNA, six replicates each. Sequencing was performed with immunoSEQ multiplex PCR; in TCRdb, only in-frame clones are kept and a portion is missing. Counted here are about 12,000 clones, over 55% occurring once; the ten biggest clones make up under 3%. Whole-study results and caveats: Post-nivolumab, blood T cell clonality was significantly elevated in non-responders.

Documented time point: after neoadjuvant nivolumab, at surgical resection. No culture or expansion preceded analysis of these blood cells. The CDR3 sequence is 14 residues long. The germline gives CDR1 SNHLY, CDR2 FYNNEI. The V and J ends lost 6 bases and 6 bases, in that order; junction bases with no gene match: 5. This chain links TRBV2 with TRBJ2-2; 9 bases match TRBD1. This clonotype was obtained from a person between 40 and 80 years old with oral cavity squamous cell carcinoma. This sample comprised PBMCs, obtained after nivolumab (anti-PD-1) treatment. The CDR3 nucleotides read TGTGCCAGCAGGGAGGACAGGGGTGCCGGGGAGCTGTTTTTT. Translation: CASREDRGAGELFF.